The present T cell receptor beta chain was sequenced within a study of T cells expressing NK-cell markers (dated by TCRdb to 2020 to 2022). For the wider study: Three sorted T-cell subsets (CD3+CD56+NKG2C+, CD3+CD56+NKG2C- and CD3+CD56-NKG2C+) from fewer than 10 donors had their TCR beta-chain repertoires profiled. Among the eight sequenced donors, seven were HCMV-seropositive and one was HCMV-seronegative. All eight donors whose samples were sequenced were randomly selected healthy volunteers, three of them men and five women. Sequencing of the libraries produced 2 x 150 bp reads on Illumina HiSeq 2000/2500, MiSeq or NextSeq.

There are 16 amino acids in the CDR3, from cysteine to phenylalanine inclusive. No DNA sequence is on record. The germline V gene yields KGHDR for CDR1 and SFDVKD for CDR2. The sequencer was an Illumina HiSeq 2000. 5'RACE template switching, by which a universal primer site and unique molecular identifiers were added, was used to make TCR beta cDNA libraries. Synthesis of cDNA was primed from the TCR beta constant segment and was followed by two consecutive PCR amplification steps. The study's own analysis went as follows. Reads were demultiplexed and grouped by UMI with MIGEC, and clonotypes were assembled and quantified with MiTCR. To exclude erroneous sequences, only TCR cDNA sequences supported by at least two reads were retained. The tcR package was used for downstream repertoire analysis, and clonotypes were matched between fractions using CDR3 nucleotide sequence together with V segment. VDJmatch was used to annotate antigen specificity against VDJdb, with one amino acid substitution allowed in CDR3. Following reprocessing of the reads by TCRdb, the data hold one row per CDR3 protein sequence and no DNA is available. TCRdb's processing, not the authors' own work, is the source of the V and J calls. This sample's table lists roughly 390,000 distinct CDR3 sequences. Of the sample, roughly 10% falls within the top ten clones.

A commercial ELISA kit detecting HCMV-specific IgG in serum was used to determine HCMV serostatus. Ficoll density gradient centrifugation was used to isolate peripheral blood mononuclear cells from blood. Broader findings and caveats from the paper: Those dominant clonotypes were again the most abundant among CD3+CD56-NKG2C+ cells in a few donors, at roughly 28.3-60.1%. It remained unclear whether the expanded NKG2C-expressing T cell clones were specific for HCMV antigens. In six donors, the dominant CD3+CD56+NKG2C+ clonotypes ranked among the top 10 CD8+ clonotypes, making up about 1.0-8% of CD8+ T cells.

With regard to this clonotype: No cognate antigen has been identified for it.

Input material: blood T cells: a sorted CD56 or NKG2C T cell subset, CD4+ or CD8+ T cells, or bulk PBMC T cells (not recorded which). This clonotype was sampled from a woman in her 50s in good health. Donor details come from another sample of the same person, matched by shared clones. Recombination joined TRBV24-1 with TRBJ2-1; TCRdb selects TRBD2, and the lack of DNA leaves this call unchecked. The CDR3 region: CATSESGNPSYNEQFF.